This T cell receptor (beta chain) was sequenced for a study of blood T cell repertoires in COVID-19. Turning to the study itself: Whether acute or convalescent, the COVID-19 samples came from the United States, Italy and Spain. PBMCs, B-cell-depleted T cells, or T cells were the source of the cDNA or gDNA that made up the material.

This clone was seen just once. With 3 bases removed from V and 10 bases from J, the gap between germline ends came to 6 bases. The CDR3 has 11 residues. Germline V gene lookup returns CDR1 MDHEN and CDR2 SYDVKM. The table came from immunoSEQ multiplex PCR; TCRdb's copy has only in-frame clones and leaves some out. The sample shows 300,000 or so clones, over 75% of them seen only once. Those who participated ranged in age from about 18 to 89 years and resided in about two dozen US areas. Participants' own reports of clinical history determined their cohort assignment. The clonotype comes from a woman under 40 who had recovered from COVID-19. Material for sequencing was PBMCs or T cells enriched from blood (not recorded which). The chain recombines TRBV28 with TRBJ1-4; D unresolved. The CDR3 spells CASSFSRKLFF. The CDR3 region has the DNA TGTGCCAGCAGTTTTTCCCGAAAACTGTTTTTT.